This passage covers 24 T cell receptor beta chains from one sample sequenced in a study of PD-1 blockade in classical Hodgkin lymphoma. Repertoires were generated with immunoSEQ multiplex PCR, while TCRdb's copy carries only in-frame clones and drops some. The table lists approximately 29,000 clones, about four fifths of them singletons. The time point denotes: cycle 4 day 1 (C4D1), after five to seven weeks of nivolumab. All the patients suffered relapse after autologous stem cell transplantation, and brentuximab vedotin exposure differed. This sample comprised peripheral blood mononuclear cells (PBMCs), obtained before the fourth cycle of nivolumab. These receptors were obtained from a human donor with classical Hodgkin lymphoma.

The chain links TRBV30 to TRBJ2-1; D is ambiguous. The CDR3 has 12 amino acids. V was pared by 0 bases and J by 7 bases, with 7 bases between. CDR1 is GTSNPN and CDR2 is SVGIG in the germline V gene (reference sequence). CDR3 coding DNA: TGTGCCTGGAGTGTCGGCAGGAATGAGCAGTTCTTC. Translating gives CAWSVGRNEQFF.

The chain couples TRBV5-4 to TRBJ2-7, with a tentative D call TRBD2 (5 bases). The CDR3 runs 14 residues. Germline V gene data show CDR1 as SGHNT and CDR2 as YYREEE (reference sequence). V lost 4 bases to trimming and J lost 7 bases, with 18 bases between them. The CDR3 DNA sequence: TGTGCCAGCAGCCTAAATCGGGGATGGGATGAGCAGTACTTC. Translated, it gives CASSLNRGWDEQYF.

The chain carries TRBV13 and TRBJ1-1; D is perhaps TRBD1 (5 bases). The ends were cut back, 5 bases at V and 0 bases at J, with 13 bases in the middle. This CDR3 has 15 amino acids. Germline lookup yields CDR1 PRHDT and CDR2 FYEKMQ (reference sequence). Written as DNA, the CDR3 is TGTGCCAGCAGCCCACCGGGACCCCTGAACACTGAAGCTTTCTTT. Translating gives CASSPPGPLNTEAFF.

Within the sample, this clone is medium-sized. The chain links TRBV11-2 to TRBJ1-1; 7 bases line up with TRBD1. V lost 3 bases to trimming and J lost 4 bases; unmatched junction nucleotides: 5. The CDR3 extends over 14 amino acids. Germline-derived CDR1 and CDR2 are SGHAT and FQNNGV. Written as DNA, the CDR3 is TGTGCCAGCAGCTTTACAGGGGTGTTCACTGAAGCTTTCTTT. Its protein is CASSFTGVFTEAFF.

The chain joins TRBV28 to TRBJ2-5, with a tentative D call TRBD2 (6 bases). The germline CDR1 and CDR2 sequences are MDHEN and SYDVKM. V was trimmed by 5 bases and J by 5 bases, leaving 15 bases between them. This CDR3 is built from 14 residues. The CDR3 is CASSTPGVGETQYF. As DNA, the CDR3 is TGTGCCAGCAGTACCCCGGGGGTCGGGGAGACCCAGTACTTC.

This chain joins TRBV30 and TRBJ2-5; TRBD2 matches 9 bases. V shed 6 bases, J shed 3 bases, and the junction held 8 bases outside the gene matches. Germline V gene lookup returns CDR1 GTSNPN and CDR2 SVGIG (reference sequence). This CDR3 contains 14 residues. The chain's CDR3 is CACSLAGREETQYF. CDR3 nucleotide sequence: TGTGCCTGTTCCCTAGCGGGACGGGAAGAGACCCAGTACTTC.

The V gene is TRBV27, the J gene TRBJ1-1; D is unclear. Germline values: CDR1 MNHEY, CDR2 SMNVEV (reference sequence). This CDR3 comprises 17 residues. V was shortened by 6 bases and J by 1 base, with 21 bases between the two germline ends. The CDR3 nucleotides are TGTGCCAGCAGCCGTCGGGCCGGAGGGCCCCAGAACACTGAAGCTTTCTTT. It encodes CASSRRAGGPQNTEAFF.

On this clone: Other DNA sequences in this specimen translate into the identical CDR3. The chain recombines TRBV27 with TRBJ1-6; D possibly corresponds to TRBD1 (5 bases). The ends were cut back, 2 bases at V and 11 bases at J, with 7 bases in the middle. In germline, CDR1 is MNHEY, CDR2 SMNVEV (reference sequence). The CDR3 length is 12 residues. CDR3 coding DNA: TGTGCCAGCAGTTTACGGGGGACACCCCTCCACTTT. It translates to CASSLRGTPLHF.

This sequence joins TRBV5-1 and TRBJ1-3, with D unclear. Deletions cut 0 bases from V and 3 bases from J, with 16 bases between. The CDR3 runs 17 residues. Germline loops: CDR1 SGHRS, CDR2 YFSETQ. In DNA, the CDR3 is TGCGCCAGCAGCTTGGGACGGCAGAGCGAGCTTGGAAACACCATATATTTT. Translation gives CASSLGRQSELGNTIYF.

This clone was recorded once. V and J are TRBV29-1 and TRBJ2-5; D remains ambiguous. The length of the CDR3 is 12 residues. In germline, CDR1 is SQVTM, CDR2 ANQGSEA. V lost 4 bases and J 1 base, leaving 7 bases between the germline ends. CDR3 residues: CSVGWSQETQYF. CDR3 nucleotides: TGCAGCGTTGGGTGGAGCCAAGAGACCCAGTACTTC.

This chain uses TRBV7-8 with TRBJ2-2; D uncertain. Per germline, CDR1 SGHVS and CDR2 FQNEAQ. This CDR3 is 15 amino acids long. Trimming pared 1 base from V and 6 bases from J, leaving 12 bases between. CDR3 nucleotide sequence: TGTGCCAGCAGCTTAGTGGTTAGTCTCGCCGGGGAGCTGTTTTTT. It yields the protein CASSLVVSLAGELFF.

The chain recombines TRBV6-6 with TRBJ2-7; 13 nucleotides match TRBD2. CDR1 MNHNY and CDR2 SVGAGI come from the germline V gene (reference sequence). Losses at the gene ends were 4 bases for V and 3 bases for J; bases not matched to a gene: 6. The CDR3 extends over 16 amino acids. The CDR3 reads CASSLSRLAGGYEQYF. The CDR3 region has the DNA TGTGCCAGCAGTTTGAGTAGACTAGCGGGAGGCTACGAGCAGTACTTC.

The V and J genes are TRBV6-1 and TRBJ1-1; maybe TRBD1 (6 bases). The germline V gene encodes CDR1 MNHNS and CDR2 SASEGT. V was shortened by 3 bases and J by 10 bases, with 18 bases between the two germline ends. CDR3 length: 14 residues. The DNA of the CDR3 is TGTGCCAGCAGTGACCCCGTGGGGGGCCTGGGAGCTTTCTTT. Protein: CASSDPVGGLGAFF.

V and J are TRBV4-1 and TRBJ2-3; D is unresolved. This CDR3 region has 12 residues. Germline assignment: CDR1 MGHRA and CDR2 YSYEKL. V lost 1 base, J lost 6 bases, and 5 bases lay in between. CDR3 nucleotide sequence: TGCGCCAGCAGCCAAGGTGGCGATACGCAGTATTTT. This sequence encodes CASSQGGDTQYF.

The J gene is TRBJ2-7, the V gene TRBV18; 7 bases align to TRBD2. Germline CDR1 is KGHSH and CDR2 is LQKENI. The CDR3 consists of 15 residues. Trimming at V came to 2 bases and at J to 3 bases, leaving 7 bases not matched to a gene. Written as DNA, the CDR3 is TGTGCCAGCTCACCAGGGGACTACCAGGTCTACGAGCAGTACTTC. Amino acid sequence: CASSPGDYQVYEQYF. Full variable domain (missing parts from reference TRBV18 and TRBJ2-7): NAGVMQNPRHLVRRRGQEARLRCSPMKGHSHVYWYRQLPEEGLKFMVYLQKENIIDESGMPKERFSAEFPKEGPSILRIQQVVRGDSAAYFCASSPGDYQVYEQYFGPGTRLTVT.

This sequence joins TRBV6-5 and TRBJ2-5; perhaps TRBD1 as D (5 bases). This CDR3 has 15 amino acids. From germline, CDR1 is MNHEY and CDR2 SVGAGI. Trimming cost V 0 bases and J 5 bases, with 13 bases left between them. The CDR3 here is CASSYSGPLGETQYF. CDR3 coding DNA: TGTGCCAGCAGTTACTCGGGGCCCCTAGGGGAGACCCAGTACTTC.

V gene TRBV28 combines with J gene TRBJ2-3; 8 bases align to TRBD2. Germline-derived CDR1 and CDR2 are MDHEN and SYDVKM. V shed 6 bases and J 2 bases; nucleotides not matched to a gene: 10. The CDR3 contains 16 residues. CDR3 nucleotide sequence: TGTGCCAGCAGGCTCACCGGGGGGGGAAACACAGATACGCAGTATTTT. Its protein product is CASRLTGGGNTDTQYF.

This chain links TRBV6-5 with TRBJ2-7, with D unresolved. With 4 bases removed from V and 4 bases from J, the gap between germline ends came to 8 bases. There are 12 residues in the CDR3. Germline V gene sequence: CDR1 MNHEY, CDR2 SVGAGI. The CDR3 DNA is TGTGCCAGCAGTTCCACAACATACGAGCAGTACTTC. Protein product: CASSSTTYEQYF.

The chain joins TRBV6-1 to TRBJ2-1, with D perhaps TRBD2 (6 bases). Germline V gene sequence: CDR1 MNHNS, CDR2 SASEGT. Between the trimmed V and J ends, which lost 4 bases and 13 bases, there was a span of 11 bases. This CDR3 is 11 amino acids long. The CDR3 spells CASSVLALQFF. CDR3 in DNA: TGTGCCAGCAGTGTACTAGCTCTACAGTTCTTC.

The CDR3 DNA reads as TGTGCCAGCAGCTTAGCCACTGACAGGGGTATGCGGAATTCACCCCTCCACTTT. It yields the protein CASSLATDRGMRNSPLHF. This chain joins TRBV7-2 and TRBJ1-6, with 8 bases identical to TRBD1. The CDR3 loop spans 18 amino acids. V was clipped by 0 bases and J by 7 bases; unmatched bases: 11. Germline V gene lookup returns CDR1 SGHTA and CDR2 FQGNSA.

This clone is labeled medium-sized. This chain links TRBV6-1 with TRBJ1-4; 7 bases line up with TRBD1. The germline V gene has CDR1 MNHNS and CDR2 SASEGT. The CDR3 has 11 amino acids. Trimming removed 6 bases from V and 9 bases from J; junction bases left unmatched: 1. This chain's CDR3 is CASRGQQKLFF. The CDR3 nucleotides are TGTGCCAGCAGGGGACAGCAAAAACTGTTTTTT.

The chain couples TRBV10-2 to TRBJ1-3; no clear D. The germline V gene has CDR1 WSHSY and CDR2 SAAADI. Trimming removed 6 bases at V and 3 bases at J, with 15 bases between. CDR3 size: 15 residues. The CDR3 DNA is TGCGCCAGCAGACTCTCCGGGGAGGGTGGAAACACCATATATTTT. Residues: CASRLSGEGGNTIYF.

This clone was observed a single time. The CDR3 spells CASSPLVTGELFF. CDR3 coding DNA: TGTGCCAGCAGTCCTTTGGTCACCGGGGAGCTGTTTTTT. The chain recombines TRBV6-1 with TRBJ2-2; D ambiguous. The length of the CDR3 is 13 residues. The ends were cut back, 5 bases at V and 4 bases at J, with 8 bases in the middle. Germline-derived CDR1 and CDR2 are MNHNS and SASEGT.

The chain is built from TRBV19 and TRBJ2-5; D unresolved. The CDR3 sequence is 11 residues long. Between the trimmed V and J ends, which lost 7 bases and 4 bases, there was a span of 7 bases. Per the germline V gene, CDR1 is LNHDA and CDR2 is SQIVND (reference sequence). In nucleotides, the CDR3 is TGTGCCAGTATGACGGGAGAGACCCAGTACTTC. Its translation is CASMTGETQYF.